Given below is one T cell receptor beta chain in context. Its target is unknown. These data are taken from a study of PD-1 blockade in classical Hodgkin lymphoma. Findings of the study overall: Healthy donors were reported to have higher baseline TCR diversity than newly diagnosed patients. The origin of the repertoire differences remains undefined, with disease activity or prior therapy as possible causes.

The assay was immunoSEQ multiplex PCR, and TCRdb's table has in-frame clones only and misses some. This sample has tens of thousands of clones, with more than 75% found just once. CDR3 size: 15 residues. The V end lost 6 bases, the J end lost 0 bases, and 12 bases lay between the germline ends. Germline CDR1 and CDR2: SNHLY and FYNNEI. The time point: newly diagnosed, previously untreated cHL patient sample. Comparison came from newly diagnosed, untreated classical Hodgkin lymphoma PBMCs. This receptor was taken from a human donor with classical Hodgkin lymphoma. The sequencing input was peripheral blood mononuclear cells (PBMCs). The chain couples TRBV2 to TRBJ1-3, with D tentatively TRBD1 (6 bases). The DNA of the CDR3 is TGTGCCAGCAGCGTCGAGGGGGACTCTGGAAACACCATATATTTT. This gives the protein CASSVEGDSGNTIYF.